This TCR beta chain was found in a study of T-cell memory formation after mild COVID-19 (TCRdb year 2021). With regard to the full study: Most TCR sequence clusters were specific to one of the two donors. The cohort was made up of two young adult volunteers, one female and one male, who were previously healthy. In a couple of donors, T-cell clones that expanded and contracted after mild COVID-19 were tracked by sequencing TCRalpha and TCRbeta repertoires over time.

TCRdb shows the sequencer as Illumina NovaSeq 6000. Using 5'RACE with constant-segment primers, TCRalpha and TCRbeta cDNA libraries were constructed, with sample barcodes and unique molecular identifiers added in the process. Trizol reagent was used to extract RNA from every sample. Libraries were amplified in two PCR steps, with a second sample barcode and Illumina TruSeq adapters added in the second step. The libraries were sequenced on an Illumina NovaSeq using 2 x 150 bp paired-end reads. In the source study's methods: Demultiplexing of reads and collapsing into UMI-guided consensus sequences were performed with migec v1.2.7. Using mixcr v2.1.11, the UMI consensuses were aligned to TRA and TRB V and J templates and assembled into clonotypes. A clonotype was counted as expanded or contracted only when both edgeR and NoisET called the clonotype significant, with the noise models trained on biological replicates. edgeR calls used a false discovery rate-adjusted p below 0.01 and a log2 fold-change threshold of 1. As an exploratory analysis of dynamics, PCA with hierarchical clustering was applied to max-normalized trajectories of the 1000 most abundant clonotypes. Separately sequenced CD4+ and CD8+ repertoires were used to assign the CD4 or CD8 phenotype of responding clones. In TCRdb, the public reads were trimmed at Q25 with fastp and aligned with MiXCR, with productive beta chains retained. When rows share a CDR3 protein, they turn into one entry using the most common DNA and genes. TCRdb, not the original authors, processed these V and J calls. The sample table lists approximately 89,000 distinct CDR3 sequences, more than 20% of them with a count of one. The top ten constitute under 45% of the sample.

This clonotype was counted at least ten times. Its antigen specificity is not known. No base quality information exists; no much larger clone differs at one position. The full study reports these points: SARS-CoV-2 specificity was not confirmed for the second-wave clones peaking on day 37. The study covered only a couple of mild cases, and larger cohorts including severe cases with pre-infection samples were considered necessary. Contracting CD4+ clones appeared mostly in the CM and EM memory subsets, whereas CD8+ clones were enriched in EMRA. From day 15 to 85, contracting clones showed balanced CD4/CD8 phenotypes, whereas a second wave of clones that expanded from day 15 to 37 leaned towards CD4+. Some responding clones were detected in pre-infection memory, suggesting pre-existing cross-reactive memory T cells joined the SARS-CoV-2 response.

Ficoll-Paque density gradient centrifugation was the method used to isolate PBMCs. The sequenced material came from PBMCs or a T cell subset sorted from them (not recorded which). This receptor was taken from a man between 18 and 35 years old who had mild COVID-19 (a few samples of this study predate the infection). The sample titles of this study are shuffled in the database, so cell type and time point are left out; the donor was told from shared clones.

The sequenced DNA is TGTGCCAGCAGCCCTGGATTTGGATTTAACACTGAAGCTTTCTTT. The encoded protein is CASSPGFGFNTEAFF. The sequence joins TRBV3-1 to TRBJ1-1, with the D gene uncertain. A distance of 14 bases separates the germline ends of V and J, which lose 4 bases and 2 bases respectively. CDR1 and CDR2 were assigned from the germline V gene (reference sequence) as LGHDT and YNNKEL. The CDR3 covers 15 residues, taking in both the cysteine and the phenylalanine. Solely the CDR3 DNA is kept, with 45 bases framed from the first base.